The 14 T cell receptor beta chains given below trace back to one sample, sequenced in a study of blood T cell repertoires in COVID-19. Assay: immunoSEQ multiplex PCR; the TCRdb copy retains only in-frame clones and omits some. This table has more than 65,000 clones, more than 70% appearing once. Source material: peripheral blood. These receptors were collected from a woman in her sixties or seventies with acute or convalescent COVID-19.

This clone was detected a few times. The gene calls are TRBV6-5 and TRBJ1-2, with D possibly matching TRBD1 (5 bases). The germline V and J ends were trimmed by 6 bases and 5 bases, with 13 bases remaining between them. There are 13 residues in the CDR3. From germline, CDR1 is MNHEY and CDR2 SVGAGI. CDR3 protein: CASSLSGGYGYTF. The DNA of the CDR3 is TGTGCCAGCAGCCTAAGCGGGGGTTATGGCTACACCTTC.

DNA of the CDR3: TGTGCCAGTAGAAGCGCCTCGGCCACCGGGGAGCTGTTTTTT. Encoded protein: CASRSASATGELFF. The chain is built from TRBV19 and TRBJ2-2; the D is unclear. The ends were cut back, 6 bases at V and 4 bases at J, with 12 bases in the middle. The CDR3 spans 14 residues. Germline CDR1 is LNHDA and CDR2 is SQIVND (reference sequence).

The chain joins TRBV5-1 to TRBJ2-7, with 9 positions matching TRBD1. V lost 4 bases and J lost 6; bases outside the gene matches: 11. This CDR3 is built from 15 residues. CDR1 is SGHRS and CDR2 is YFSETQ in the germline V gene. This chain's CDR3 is CASSQQGQGIGEQYF. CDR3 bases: TGCGCCAGCAGCCAGCAGGGACAGGGAATTGGCGAGCAGTACTTC. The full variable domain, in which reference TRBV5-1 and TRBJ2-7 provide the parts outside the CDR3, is KAGVTQTPRYLIKTRGQQVTLSCSPISGHRSVSWYQQTPGQGLQFLFEYFSETQRNKGNFPGRFSGRQFSNSRSEMNVSTLELGDSALYLCASSQQGQGIGEQYFGPGTRLTVT.

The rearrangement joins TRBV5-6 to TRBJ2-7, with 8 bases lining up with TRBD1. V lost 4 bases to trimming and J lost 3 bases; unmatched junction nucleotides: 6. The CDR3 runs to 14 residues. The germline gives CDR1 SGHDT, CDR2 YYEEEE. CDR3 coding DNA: TGTGCCAGCAGCAAAACGGACAGGGACTACGAGCAGTACTTC. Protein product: CASSKTDRDYEQYF.

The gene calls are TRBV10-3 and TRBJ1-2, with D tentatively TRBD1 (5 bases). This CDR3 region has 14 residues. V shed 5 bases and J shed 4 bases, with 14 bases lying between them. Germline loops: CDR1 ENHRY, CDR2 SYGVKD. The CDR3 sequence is CAISRTAGGYGYTF. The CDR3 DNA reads TGTGCCATCAGTCGGACGGCGGGGGGCTATGGCTACACCTTC.

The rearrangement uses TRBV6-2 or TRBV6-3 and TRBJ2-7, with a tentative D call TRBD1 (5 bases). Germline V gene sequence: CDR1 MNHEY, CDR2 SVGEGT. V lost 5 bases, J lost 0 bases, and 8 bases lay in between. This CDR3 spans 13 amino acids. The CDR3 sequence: CASSPDSSYEQYF. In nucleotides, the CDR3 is TGTGCCAGCAGTCCCGACAGCTCCTACGAGCAGTACTTC.

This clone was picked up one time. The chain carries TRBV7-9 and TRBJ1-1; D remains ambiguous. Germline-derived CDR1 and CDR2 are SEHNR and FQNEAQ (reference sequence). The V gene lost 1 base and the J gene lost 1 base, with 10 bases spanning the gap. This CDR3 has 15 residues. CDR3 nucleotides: TGTGCCAGCAGCTTAGTAGGGCTAGCGAACACTGAAGCTTTCTTT. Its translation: CASSLVGLANTEAFF.

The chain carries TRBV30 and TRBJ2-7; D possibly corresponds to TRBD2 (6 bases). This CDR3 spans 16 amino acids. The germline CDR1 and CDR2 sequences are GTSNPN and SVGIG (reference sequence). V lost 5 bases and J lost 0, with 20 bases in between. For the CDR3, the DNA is TGTGCCTGGGCGGGAAGTTCGGGCGCGAACTCCTACGAGCAGTACTTC. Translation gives CAWAGSSGANSYEQYF.

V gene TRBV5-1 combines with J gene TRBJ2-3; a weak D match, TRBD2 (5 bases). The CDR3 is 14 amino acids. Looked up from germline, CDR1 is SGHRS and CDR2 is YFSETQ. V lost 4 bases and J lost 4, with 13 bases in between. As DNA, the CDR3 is TGCGCCAGCAGCAGAGTCGGGGATTCAGATACGCAGTATTTT. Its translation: CASSRVGDSDTQYF.

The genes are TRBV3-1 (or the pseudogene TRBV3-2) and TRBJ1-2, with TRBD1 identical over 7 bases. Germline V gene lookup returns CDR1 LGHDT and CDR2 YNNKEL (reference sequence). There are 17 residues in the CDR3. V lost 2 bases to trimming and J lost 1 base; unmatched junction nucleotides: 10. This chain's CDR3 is CASSQTWDSSFNYGYTF. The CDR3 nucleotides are TGTGCCAGCAGCCAAACCTGGGACAGTTCCTTTAACTATGGCTACACCTTC.

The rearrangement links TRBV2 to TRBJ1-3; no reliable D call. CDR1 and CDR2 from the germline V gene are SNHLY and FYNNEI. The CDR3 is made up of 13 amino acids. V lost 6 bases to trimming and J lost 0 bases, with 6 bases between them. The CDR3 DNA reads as TGTGCCAGCAGCTTCTTCTCTGGAAACACCATATATTTT. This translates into CASSFFSGNTIYF. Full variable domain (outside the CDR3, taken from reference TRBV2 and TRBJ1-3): EPEVTQTPSHQVTQMGQEVILRCVPISNHLYFYWYRQILGQKVEFLVSFYNNEISEKSEIFDDQFSVERPDGSNFTLKIRSTKLEDSAMYFCASSFFSGNTIYFGEGSWLTVV.

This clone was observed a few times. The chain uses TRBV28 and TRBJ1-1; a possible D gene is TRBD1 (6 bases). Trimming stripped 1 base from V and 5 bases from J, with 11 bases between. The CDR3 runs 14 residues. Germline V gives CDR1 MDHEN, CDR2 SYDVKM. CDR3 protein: CASSLFGGRTEAFF. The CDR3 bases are TGTGCCAGCAGTTTATTCGGGGGGCGGACTGAAGCTTTCTTT.

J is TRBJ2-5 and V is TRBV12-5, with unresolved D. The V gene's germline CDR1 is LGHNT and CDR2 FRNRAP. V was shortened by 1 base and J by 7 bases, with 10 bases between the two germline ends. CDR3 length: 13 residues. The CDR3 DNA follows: TGTGCTAGTGGTTTGGCCGCGTTCGCGACCCAGTACTTC. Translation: CASGLAAFATQYF.

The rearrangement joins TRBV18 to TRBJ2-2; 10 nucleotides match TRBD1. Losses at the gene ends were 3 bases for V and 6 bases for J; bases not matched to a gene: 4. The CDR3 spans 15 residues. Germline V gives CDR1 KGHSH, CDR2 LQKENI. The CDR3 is CASSPWTGGSGELFF. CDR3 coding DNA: TGTGCCAGCTCACCTTGGACAGGGGGATCCGGGGAGCTGTTTTTT.